This T cell receptor (beta chain) emerged from a study of post-analysis software for immune sequencing data (dated by TCRdb to between 2014 and 2016). With regard to the full study: Disease courses on record covered relapsing-remitting, secondary progressive and progressive-relapsing multiple sclerosis, though some patients had no subtype annotation. The patient repertoires were compared against 11 previously published healthy control repertoires obtained from donors aged roughly 6 to 25 years. A subset of samples was prepared in parallel using single-end sample barcoding, then pooled and co-amplified after Illumina adapter ligation. What the work shows at the level of the full study, not this receptor alone: The multiple sclerosis patient group was slightly younger than the control group. Patients showed significantly higher frequencies than controls for 4 or 5 TRBV segments, among them TRBV5-6, TRBV5-1 and TRBV20-1. Compared with controls, multiple sclerosis patients had significantly lower normalized Chao1 diversity, a finding suggesting substantial peripheral T-cell clonal expansion. Strong co-clustering of samples prepared in the same batch was shown by direct clustering with F measure, prompting a batch-effect correction.

TCR beta repertoires were profiled from peripheral blood of under 15 young patients with multiple sclerosis to demonstrate the VDJtools post-analysis software. Multiple sclerosis patients were children and adolescents aged about 6 to 16 years. Preparation of the library involved PCR. The sequencer listed for this sample is Illumina HiSeq 2500. Unique molecular identifiers were incorporated into TCR beta cDNA libraries to reduce PCR and sequencing biases. Every 1 to 10 million input T cells yielded about 500,000 cDNA molecules, meaning each molecule approximated one T cell. Patient libraries were prepared and sequenced with the same protocol used for the earlier healthy control dataset. Samples belonging to the same batch were prepared together, multiplexed and sequenced on a shared HiSeq lane. The published analysis was carried out like this. Raw barcoded reads were processed with MIGEC, and single-read molecular identifier groups were discarded before consensus assembly and CDR3 extraction. Clonotype tables were post-analysed with VDJtools, and diversity was normalized by down-sampling all datasets to the smallest sample size. In repertoire overlap clustering, CDR3 amino acid sequences, but not nucleotide sequences, were matched to correct batch-related cross-sample contamination. TCRdb reworked the public reads: Q25 trimming with fastp, MiXCR clone assembly, productive beta chains retained. Rows with one shared CDR3 protein collapse into an entry with the most common genes and DNA. The V and J calls come from TCRdb's annotation, not from the publication. The sample has hundreds of thousands of distinct CDR3 sequences on record, 45% of them singletons. The biggest ten clones account for around 10% of the sample.

From its cysteine to its phenylalanine, the CDR3 spans 15 amino acids. Only the CDR3 DNA is retained, 45 bases long and in frame from the first base. Cut back by 0 bases and 2 bases, the V and J ends lie 9 bases apart. CDR1 and CDR2 are read off the germline V gene (reference sequence) as LGHDT and YNNKEL. To note about this clonotype: The antigen this receptor binds is unknown. Qualities for individual bases were not recorded, and no much larger clone is one base off.

The specimen sequenced was blood. The clonotype comes from a girl aged 5-17 years with multiple sclerosis. The chain is assembled from TRBV3-1 and TRBJ2-3; tentative D gene TRBD2, with 6 bases matching. In nucleotides, the sequence is TGTGCCAGCAGCCAAGATGGGGGGACCACAGATACGCAGTATTTT. Translated, it reads CASSQDGGTTDTQYF.